This is a list of T cell receptor beta chains from one sample in a study of OX40 agonist ivuxolimab in advanced cancers. The data were produced by immunoSEQ multiplex PCR, yet TCRdb's version contains in-frame clones alone and is incomplete. There are 50,000 or so clones in the sample; approximately 86% occur only once, and nearly 0.9% lies in the top ten. The source was CD4+ or CD8+ T cells sorted from blood, collected in a trial of the OX40 agonist ivuxolimab. These receptors were taken from an adult with an advanced solid tumor such as melanoma, head and neck, liver or kidney cancer. Both conserved end residues are part of each CDR3. A D gene is named only where the DNA matches it firmly. A clone size is listed for some rows: how often the clone was seen (once, few, many), or a class if it is expanded.

12,TRBV7-6,NA,NA,TRBJ2-7,TGTGCCAGCAGCTTATCTCGGTACGAGCAGTACTTC,CASSLSRYEQYF
13,TRBV6-6,NA,NA,TRBJ1-3,TGTGCCAGCACTAAGAGCTCTGGAAACACCATATATTTT,CASTKSSGNTIYF
13,TRBV5-1,NA,TRBD2,TRBJ2-5,TGCGCCAGCAGCTTCAGCGGGACGGAGACCCAGTACTTC,CASSFSGTETQYF
15,TRBV9,few,NA,TRBJ1-1,TGTGCCAGCAGCGTAGATCTTCAGCCGAACACTGAAGCTTTCTTT,CASSVDLQPNTEAFF
16,TRBV15,NA,TRBD2,TRBJ2-7,TGTGCCACCAGCAGAGATCGTCTAGCGGGAACCTACGAGCAGTACTTC,CATSRDRLAGTYEQYF
14,TRBV7-2,NA,TRBD1,TRBJ1-1,TGTGCCAGCAGCCCAAGACAGGGGAACACTGAAGCTTTCTTT,CASSPRQGNTEAFF
16,TRBV7-8,NA,NA,TRBJ2-2,TGTGCCAGCAGCTTGAGGACAGACTTTCGGACCGGGGAGCTGTTTTTT,CASSLRTDFRTGELFF
16,TRBV19,NA,NA,TRBJ1-1,TGTGCCAGTAGTACCTTGGACAGCCTAGGGCGCACTGAAGCTTTCTTT,CASSTLDSLGRTEAFF
14,TRBV18,NA,TRBD1,TRBJ2-7,TGTGCCAGCTCACCAGTACAGGGGGGCTACGAGCAGTACTTC,CASSPVQGGYEQYF
15,TRBV2,NA,TRBD1,TRBJ1-6,TGTGCCAGCAGGGTCCGGGACAGGGATAATTCACCCCTCCACTTT,CASRVRDRDNSPLHF
14,TRBV18,NA,NA,TRBJ2-2,TGTGCCAGCTCACCGCCGGGGAACACCGGGGAGCTGTTTTTT,CASSPPGNTGELFF
16,TRBV6-1,NA,TRBD1,TRBJ2-7,TGTGCCAGCAGTGAACGCCGTCCCGGGACAGGGGACGAGCAGTACTTC,CASSERRPGTGDEQYF
13,TRBV10-3,NA,TRBD2,TRBJ2-3,TGTGCCATCAGTGAAACTAGCGGGAGTACGCAGTATTTT,CAISETSGSTQYF
16,TRBV6-4,NA,NA,TRBJ2-5,TGTGCCAGCAGTGACAACCGCAGTACGGTGTGTCAGACCCAGTACTTC,CASSDNRSTVCQTQYF
12,TRBV2,few,TRBD1,TRBJ1-4,TGTGCCTCGGGACAGGCTTCGGGGAAACTGTTTTTT,CASGQASGKLFF
14,TRBV5-6,few,NA,TRBJ2-1,TGTGCCAGCAGCACGAGCCAGGGCCTCAATGAGCAGTTCTTC,CASSTSQGLNEQFF